This T cell receptor beta chain was observed in a study of regulatory T cells in long-lasting Graves disease. Turning to the study itself: By definition, persistent Graves' disease involved antithyroid drugs for over 5 years alongside positive TSH receptor antibodies.

V lost 6 bases, J lost 2 bases, and 17 bases lay in between. The CDR3 has 16 amino acids. From germline, CDR1 is MNHNS and CDR2 SASEGT. Indicated time point: persistent/refractory GD, antithyroid drugs over 5 years with positive TRAb. The authors made the TCR library using RNA they extracted from PBMCs. HTBI primers from iRepertoire and Arm-PCR of CDR3 regions yielded the TCR beta libraries. A single record per CDR3 protein comes from TCRdb applying MiXCR to the multiplex PCR reads. The sample lists some 430,000 distinct CDR3 sequences, 20% to 25% occurring once. Regarding the study as a whole: Persistent disease showed a preference for TRBV28, TRBJ1-2 and TRBJ2-5.

A note on this clonotype: Antigen unknown.

The clonotype was recovered from a female donor with Graves disease. The chain is built from TRBV6-1 and TRBJ2-1; perhaps TRBD2 as D (6 bases). The sample consisted of peripheral blood mononuclear cells (PBMCs), taken when the disease was refractory, from a patient treated with antithyroid drugs. The CDR3 sequence is CASRTPAGLPYNEQFF. CDR3 DNA: TGTGCCAGCAGAACGCCAGCGGGTCTCCCCTACAATGAGCAGTTCTTC.